Listed below are T cell receptor beta chains from one sample, sequenced in a study of cytomegalovirus exposure and HLA in healthy donors. Data came from immunoSEQ multiplex PCR; TCRdb stores just in-frame clones and leaves some out. The top ten hold 2% to 3% of the sample, which has under 150,000 clones, approximately 60% seen once. Sequencing used PBMCs. Receptor source: a woman in her thirties or forties in good health and CMV-seronegative. Each CDR3 is given with its conserved first and last residue. D genes are given only for firm matches. Some rows mark clone size as missing; the rest say once, few, many or name a class of expanded clone.

D gene | J gene | clone size | V gene | CDR3 DNA | CDR3 protein
TRBD1 | TRBJ1-5 | - | TRBV6-5 | TGTGCCAGCAGTACAGGGGGCGCCGGTAATCAGCCCCAGCATTTT | CASSTGGAGNQPQHF
- | TRBJ2-7 | - | TRBV4-2 | TGTGCCAGCAGCCCTTCGGGCGGGGCAAGGGTCTACGAGCAGTACTTC | CASSPSGGARVYEQYF
- | TRBJ1-1 | - | TRBV7-9 | TGTGCCAGCAGCTTGACAGTGAACACTGAAGCTTTCTTT | CASSLTVNTEAFF
TRBD1 | TRBJ1-5 | few | TRBV30 | TGTGCCTGGGGGGCACAGGGGCAGCCCCAGCATTTT | CAWGAQGQPQHF
- | TRBJ1-1 | - | TRBV2 | TGTGCCAGCAGGAGGGCAGGTATGAACACTGAGGCTTTCTTT | CASRRAGMNTEAFF
TRBD1 | TRBJ2-5 | - | TRBV5-1 | TGCGCCAGCAGCTACGACAGGGTAGACCAAGAGACCCAGTACTTC | CASSYDRVDQETQYF
- | TRBJ1-1 | - | TRBV5-1 | TGCGCCAGCAGCCGCTCACAGCTGACGAACACTGAGGCTTTCTTT | CASSRSQLTNTEAFF
- | TRBJ2-1 | few | TRBV30 | TGTGCCTGGAATGAGGGTGGTGAGCAGTTCTTC | CAWNEGGEQFF
TRBD2 | TRBJ2-1 | - | TRBV6-1 | TGTGCCAGCAGCGGGGGGGCGTCCTACAATGAGCAGTTCTTC | CASSGGASYNEQFF
TRBD2 | TRBJ2-2 | - | TRBV9 | TGTGCCAGCAGCGTGGGACTAGTTGGCGGGGAGCTGTTTTTT | CASSVGLVGGELFF
TRBD1 | TRBJ1-4 | - | TRBV30 | TGTGCCTGGAGTGTACCCTATCAGGGGGCTAATGAAAAACTGTTTTTT | CAWSVPYQGANEKLFF
TRBD1 | TRBJ2-3 | - | TRBV5-4 | TGTGCCAGCAGCCCACGGACAGGGGGCACAGATACGCAGTATTTT | CASSPRTGGTDTQYF
- | TRBJ1-1 | - | TRBV19 | TGTGCCAGTATCCCCCCGTTTCCCAACACTGAAGCTTTCTTT | CASIPPFPNTEAFF
- | TRBJ1-1 | - | TRBV19 | TGTGCCAGTGGAGTTCAAGGATTCACTGAAGCTTTCTTT | CASGVQGFTEAFF
- | TRBJ1-6 | - | TRBV7-9 | TGTGCCAGCAGCCTTGGTGGCGGCCGAAATTCACCCCTCCACTTT | CASSLGGGRNSPLHF
- | TRBJ2-2 | - | TRBV7-8 | TGTGCCAGCAGCTTAGGTGTGGGCATGAACACCGGGGAGCTGTTTTTT | CASSLGVGMNTGELFF